The 7 T cell receptor beta chains presented below share a single source sample, sequenced in a study of identical twins. Each CDR3 protein is one row after TCRdb ran MiXCR on the 5' RACE reads. The sample yields some 500,000 distinct CDR3 sequences, over 11% seen once. These records were also assigned to another study, of yellow fever vaccine responses in identical twins.

Sequenced material: CD4+ T cells sorted from blood. These receptors came from a woman between 18 and 29 years old in good health.

This clonotype was found a few times. The chain uses TRBV6-1 and TRBJ2-1; 7 nucleotides line up with TRBD2. The V gene's germline CDR1 is MNHNS and CDR2 SASEGT. CDR3 length equals 14 residues. The ends lost 1 base at V and 8 bases at J; junction bases unmatched: 5. The CDR3 sequence: CASSEGGTTHEQFF. CDR3 DNA sequence: TGTGCCAGCAGTGAAGGAGGGACTACCCATGAGCAGTTCTTC.

This clonotype was seen a handful of times. V and J are TRBV9 and TRBJ2-3, with a weak D call TRBD2 (6 bases). The CDR3 has 15 amino acids. The germline V gene encodes CDR1 SGDLS and CDR2 YYNGEE. V dropped 5 bases and J dropped 4 bases, with 17 bases sitting between them. The CDR3 reads CASSQELANPDTQYF. In DNA, the CDR3 is TGTGCCAGCAGTCAAGAACTAGCCAACCCAGATACGCAGTATTTT.

The rearrangement uses TRBV29-1 and TRBJ2-1, with D possibly being TRBD1 or TRBD2 (5 bases each). Trimming shortened V by 4 bases and J by 9 bases, and 22 bases separated the two germline ends. The germline V gene has CDR1 SQVTM and CDR2 ANQGSEA. The CDR3 covers 15 residues. CDR3: CSVGGRGVRRTEQFF. CDR3 DNA: TGCAGCGTTGGGGGTAGGGGAGTCCGTCGGACTGAGCAGTTCTTC.

This clonotype came up once. The chain joins TRBV12-3 or TRBV12-4 to TRBJ2-1; tentatively, D is TRBD2 (6 bases). The length of the CDR3 is 17 residues. The V and J ends lost 10 bases and 0 bases respectively, with 22 bases between them. CDR3 DNA sequence: TGTGCCATCTGTCCTCACTGGGGGGTAAGCTCCTACAATGAGCAGTTCTTC. This translates into CAICPHWGVSSYNEQFF.

The table lists this clonotype with a few counts. The chain employs TRBV6-2 or TRBV6-3 and TRBJ2-3; 7 nucleotides agree with TRBD1. The junction had 6 bases not matched to a gene; V was cut back by 6 bases and J by 0 bases. Germline V gene sequence: CDR1 MNHEY, CDR2 SVGEGT. The length of the CDR3 is 15 residues. The CDR3 sequence is CASRWRQGSTDTQYF. The CDR3 nucleotides read TGTGCCAGCAGATGGAGACAGGGAAGCACAGATACGCAGTATTTT.

In its sample, this clonotype was seen many times. The genes are TRBV24-1 and TRBJ2-3; 8 bases match TRBD1. The germline CDR1 and CDR2 sequences are KGHDR and SFDVKD. The junction had 2 bases not matched to a gene; V was cut back by 3 bases and J by 1 base. This CDR3 spans 15 amino acids. The chain's CDR3 is CATSDGQGGTDTQYF. In nucleotides, the CDR3 is TGTGCCACCAGTGATGGACAGGGAGGCACAGATACGCAGTATTTT.

This clonotype was recorded at least ten times. The gene calls are TRBV7-2 and TRBJ2-1; TRBD2 matches 10 bases. J was trimmed by 5 bases and V by 0 bases; bases with no gene match: 13. This CDR3 is built from 19 residues. Germline lookup yields CDR1 SGHTA and CDR2 FQGNSA. The CDR3 coding sequence is TGTGCCAGCAGCTTAGCGCACACTAGCGGGGCCTGGAGGCACAATGAGCAGTTCTTC. Protein: CASSLAHTSGAWRHNEQFF.